Sequencing of this TCR beta chain was carried out in a study of shared clonotypes between healthy human individuals (dated by TCRdb to between 2020 and 2021). About the study as a whole: Three men and two women, aged 18 to 49 years, made up the cohort. Blood TCR repertoires of several healthy adults were deeply sequenced to estimate repertoire size and the extent of clonotype sharing between individuals. Leukapheresis yielded between about 0.94 and 8.9 billion PBMCs per donor. Libraries were prepared and TCR repertoires were sequenced by different laboratories using diverse techniques, in order to increase sequencing depth and limit assay-specific biases. For each donor, CD4 naive and CD4 memory were each run on three plates, CD8 naive on two plates, and CD8 memory on one plate. The paper as a whole reports these results and caveats: Rarefaction of sorted-subset datasets indicated incomplete sequencing despite the large sequencing depth. Compared with non-shared clonotypes, the clonotypes found in all four sorted-subset donors had higher generation probabilities. Across several donors, about 5.2% of naive CD4, roughly 3.3% of naive CD8, 2.3% of memory CD4, and approximately 0.4% of memory CD8 clonotypes were shared. Naive subsets generally had larger estimated clonotype richness than memory subsets did. Sampling was restricted to blood, and TCR repertoires in tissue are likely to differ from TCR repertoires in blood. Because the study included only a small number of donors, the genetic and exposure-history diversity represented was limited. Pairwise subsampling indicated that sequencing depth was expected to affect the degree of clonotype sharing among donors.

Healthy HIV-negative adults with no recently reported acute infections or vaccinations were included as donors. Every donor was a Caucasian adult living in Nashville, Tennessee, USA. CD4+ T cells were enriched by magnetic negative selection, after which naive cells were positively selected on CD45RA and the negative fraction was taken as the memory subset. Blood was obtained by leukapheresis, after which PBMCs were separated by Ficoll-Histopaque density gradient centrifugation and cryopreserved in liquid nitrogen vapor phase. Analytical flow cytometry was used to check the purity and quantity of each magnetically sorted T cell population. From each sorted fraction, genomic DNA was isolated and quantified by UV absorbance on a Nanodrop 2000c. TCR CDR3 regions were amplified from genomic DNA by multiplex PCR using the deep immunoSEQ assay. Genomic DNA extracted from each cell subset was distributed evenly over all wells of several immunoSEQ 96-well plates, and each plate served as one replicate. Each replicate PCR for sorted subsets received approximately 220 ng genomic DNA, equal to about 30,000 T cell genomes. Purified libraries were measured with a Qubit 3.0 fluorometer, size-checked on a Bioanalyzer 2100, and measured again with the KAPA Library Quantification kit. Each immunoSEQ 96-well plate was sequenced on its own single-read 150-cycle Illumina NextSeq 550 flow cell. On the study's bioinformatics: Because only junctional sequences without quality scores were contained in the immunoSEQ output, filtering matching that applied to full-length reads could not be performed. To assign V/J genes and CDR3, sequences were annotated using PyIR, a Python wrapper for IgBLAST v1.9, with IMGT germline references. Reads with weak V/J assignments (E-value above 1e-6), missing CDR3, stop codons, out-of-frame junctions, or ambiguous translated residues were removed. V3J clonotypes were defined by identical inferred V gene, J gene, and CDR3 amino acid sequence. Percentage overlap between repertoires was computed as shared unique clonotypes divided by the size of the smaller repertoire. Repertoire richness was assessed with RTK rarefaction, the Chao1 estimator, and Recon v2.1 estimates of unobserved clonotypes. OLGA was used to compute generation probabilities for all TCRbeta clonotypes that the gDNA method yielded from several donors. The table was pulled from immuneACCESS by TCRdb, which kept in-frame rearrangements only. Such tables lose some clones; where checked, under half of the loss comes from unresolved V genes, and the rest has no known cause. The V and J calls and clone size are taken from that table; D and trimming were inferred from the DNA. The table for this sample lists around 1.1 million clones; about 72% of them were counted only once. 0.89% of the sample comes from the top ten.

Concerning this clone: Its binding antigen is unknown. Base qualities are not provided; no much larger clone lies one nucleotide away.

The sequencing sample was made of memory CD4+ T cells from PBMCs. Interpreted using the paper, the cell subset or site label stands for: CD45RA-negative fraction. The sequence derives from a man between 18 and 35 years old in good health. Some clones in this sample may be carry-over from other donors' samples.

The CDR3 amino acid sequence is: CASSFVAGGPLEQYF. The DNA sequence is TGTGCCAGCAGTTTCGTAGCGGGAGGGCCGCTCGAGCAGTACTTC. The rearrangement combines TRBV28 with TRBJ2-7; 11 bases in the middle match TRBD2. The germline V gene supplies CDR1 MDHEN and CDR2 SYDVKM. The CDR3, from cysteine to phenylalanine, totals 15 residues. Just the 45-base CDR3 DNA is kept, in frame starting at base 1. For this chain, trimming is 3 bases at the V end and 6 bases at the J end, and the number of junction bases without a gene match is 7.